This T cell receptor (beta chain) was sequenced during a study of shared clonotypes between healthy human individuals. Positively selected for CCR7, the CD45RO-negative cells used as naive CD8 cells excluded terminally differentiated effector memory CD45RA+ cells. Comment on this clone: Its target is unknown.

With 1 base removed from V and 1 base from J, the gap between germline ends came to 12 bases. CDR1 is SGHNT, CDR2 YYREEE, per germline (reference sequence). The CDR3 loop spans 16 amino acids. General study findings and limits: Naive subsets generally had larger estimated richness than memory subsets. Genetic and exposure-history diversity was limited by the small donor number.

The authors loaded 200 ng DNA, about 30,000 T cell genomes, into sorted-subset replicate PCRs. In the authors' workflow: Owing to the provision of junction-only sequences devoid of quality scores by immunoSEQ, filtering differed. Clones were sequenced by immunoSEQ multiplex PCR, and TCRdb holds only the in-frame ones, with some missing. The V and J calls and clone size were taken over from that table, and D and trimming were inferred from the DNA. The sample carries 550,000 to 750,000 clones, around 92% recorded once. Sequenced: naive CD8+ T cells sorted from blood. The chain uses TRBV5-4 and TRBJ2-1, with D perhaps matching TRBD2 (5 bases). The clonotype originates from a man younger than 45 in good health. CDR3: CASSLSRESSYNEQFF. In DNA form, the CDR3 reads TGTGCCAGCAGCTTGAGTAGGGAGAGTTCCTACAATGAGCAGTTCTTC. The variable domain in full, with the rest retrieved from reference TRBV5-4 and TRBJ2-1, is ETGVTQSPTHLIKTRGQQVTLRCSSQSGHNTVSWYQQALGQGPQFIFQYYREEENGRGNFPPRFSGLQFPNYSSELNVNALELDDSALYLCASSLSRESSYNEQFFGPGTRLTVL.